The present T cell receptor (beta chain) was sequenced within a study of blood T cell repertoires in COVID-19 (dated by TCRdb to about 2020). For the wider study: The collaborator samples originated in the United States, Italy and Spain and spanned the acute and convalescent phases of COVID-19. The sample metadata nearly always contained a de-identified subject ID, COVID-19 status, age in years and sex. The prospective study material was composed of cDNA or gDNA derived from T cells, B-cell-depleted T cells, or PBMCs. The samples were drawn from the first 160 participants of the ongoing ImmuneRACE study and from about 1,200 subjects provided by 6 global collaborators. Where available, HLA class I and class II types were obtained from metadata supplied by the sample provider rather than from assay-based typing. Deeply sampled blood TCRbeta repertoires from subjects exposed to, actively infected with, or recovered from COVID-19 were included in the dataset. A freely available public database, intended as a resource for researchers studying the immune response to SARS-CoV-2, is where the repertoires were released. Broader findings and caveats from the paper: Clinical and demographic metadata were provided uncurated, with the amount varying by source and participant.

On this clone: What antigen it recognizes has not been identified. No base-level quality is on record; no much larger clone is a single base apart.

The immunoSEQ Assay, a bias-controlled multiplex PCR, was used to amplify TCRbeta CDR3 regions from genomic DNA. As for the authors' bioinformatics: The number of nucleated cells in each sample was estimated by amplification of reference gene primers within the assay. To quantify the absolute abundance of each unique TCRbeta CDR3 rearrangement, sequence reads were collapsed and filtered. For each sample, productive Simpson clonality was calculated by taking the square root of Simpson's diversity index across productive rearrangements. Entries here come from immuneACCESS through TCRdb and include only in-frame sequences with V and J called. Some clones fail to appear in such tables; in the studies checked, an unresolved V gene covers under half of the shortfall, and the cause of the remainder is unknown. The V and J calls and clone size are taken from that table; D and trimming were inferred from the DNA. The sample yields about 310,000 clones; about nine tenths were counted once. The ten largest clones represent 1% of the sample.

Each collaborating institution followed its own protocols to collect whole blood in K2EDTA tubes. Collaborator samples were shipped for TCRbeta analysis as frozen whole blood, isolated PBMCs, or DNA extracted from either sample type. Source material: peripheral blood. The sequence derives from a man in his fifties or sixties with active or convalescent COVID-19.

The base sequence is TGTGCCAGCAGCTTAGATATAGAGACCCAGTACTTC. It specifies CASSLDIETQYF. The receptor chain draws on TRBV7-8 and TRBJ2-5; no D segment can be confidently identified. From the cysteine up to the phenylalanine, the CDR3 has a length of 12 residues. The entry retains the CDR3 DNA only, 36 bases that are in frame from base 1. At the junction V is shortened by 1 base and J by 4 bases, with 4 bases in between. From the germline V gene, CDR1 is SGHVS and CDR2 is FQNEAQ.